The subject of this entry is one T cell receptor beta chain. TCRdb keeps only in-frame clones here, not all; method: immunoSEQ multiplex PCR. The sample holds roughly 75,000 clones, 90% seen once. These data come from a study of OX40 agonist ivuxolimab in advanced cancers. At the level of the study: The drug used for patients, ivuxolimab, was an agonistic anti-OX40 (CD134) antibody.

Trimming cost V 2 bases and J 5 bases, with 8 bases left between them. The CDR3 is made up of 14 amino acids. Germline V gene sequence: CDR1 SGHDT, CDR2 YYEEEE. This chain uses TRBV5-6 with TRBJ1-6; D is uncertain. The source was CD4+ or CD8+ T cells sorted from blood, collected in a trial of the OX40 agonist ivuxolimab. This TCR came from an adult with an advanced solid tumor such as melanoma, head and neck, liver or kidney cancer. Here the CDR3 DNA reads TGTGCCAGCAGCTTTGCCGGTAATAATTCACCCCTCCACTTT. It encodes CASSFAGNNSPLHF.